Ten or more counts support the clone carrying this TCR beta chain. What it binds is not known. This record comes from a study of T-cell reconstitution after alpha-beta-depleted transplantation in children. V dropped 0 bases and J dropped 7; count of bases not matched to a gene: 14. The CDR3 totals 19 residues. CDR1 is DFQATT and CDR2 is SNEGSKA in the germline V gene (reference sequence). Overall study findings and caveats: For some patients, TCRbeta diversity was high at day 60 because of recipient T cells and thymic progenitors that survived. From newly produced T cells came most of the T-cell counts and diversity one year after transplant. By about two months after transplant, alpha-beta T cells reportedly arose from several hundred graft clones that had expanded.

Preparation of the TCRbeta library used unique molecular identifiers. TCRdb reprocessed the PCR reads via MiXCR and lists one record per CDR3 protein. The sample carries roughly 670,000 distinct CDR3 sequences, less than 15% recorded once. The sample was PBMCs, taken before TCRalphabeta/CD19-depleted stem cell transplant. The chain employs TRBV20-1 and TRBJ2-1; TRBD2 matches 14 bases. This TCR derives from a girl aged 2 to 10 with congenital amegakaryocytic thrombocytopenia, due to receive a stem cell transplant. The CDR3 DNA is TGCAGTGCTAGAGATTGGCTGCTGACTAGCGGGAGGGCGGCGAATGAGCAGTTCTTC. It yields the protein CSARDWLLTSGRAANEQFF.